This T cell receptor beta chain was recorded in a study of cytomegalovirus exposure and HLA in healthy donors. Findings and limits, study-wide: Sequencing likely caused a cluster of highly shared sequence variants.

A word on this clone: Antigen: not known.

Germline-derived CDR1 and CDR2 are MNHEY and SMNVEV (reference sequence). Trimming at V came to 2 bases and at J to 8 bases, leaving 11 bases not matched to a gene. The CDR3 extends over 16 amino acids. The PCR contained 60 Vbeta and 13 Jbeta primers. In the study's own analysis: Approximately 11 million of the roughly 80 million unique TCR beta chains counted in a later analysis were shared. TCRdb's copy holds only in-frame clones and misses some; the assay was immunoSEQ multiplex PCR. From that table come the V and J calls and clone size; the DNA was used to work out D and trimming. This sample contains about 72,000 clones.

The rearrangement joins TRBV27 to TRBJ2-3; 9 bases map to TRBD2. This TCR was sampled from a middle-aged woman in good health and CMV-seropositive. The material sequenced was PBMCs. The CDR3 region has the DNA TGTGCCAGCAGTTTAAAAAGGCTAGCGGGATTTGCTACGCAGTATTTT. This translates into CASSLKRLAGFATQYF.